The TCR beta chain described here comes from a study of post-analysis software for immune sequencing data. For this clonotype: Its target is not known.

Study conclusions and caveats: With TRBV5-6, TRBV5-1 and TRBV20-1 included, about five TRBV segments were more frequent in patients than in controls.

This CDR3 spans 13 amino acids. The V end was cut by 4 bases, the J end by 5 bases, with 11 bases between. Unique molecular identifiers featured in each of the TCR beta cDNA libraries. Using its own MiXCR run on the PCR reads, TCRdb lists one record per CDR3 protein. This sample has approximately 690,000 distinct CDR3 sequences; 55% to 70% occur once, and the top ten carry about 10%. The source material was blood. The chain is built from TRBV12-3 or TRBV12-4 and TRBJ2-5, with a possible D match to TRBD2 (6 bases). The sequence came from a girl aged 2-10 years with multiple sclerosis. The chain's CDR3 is CASSWGRGETQYF. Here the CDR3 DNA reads TGTGCCAGCAGTTGGGGACGGGGGGAGACCCAGTACTTC.